Below, one TCR beta chain is given with its context. As yet, its antigen is unknown. This entry is derived from a study of cytomegalovirus exposure and HLA in healthy donors. The ends were cut back, 6 bases at V and 6 bases at J, with 16 bases in the middle. Germline V CDR1 and CDR2: SNHLY, FYNNEI. CDR3 length equals 14 residues. Study findings and constraints: Cytomegalovirus status, reportedly, was diagnosed with high specificity and sensitivity by the classifier. The majority of TCR sequences were rare, yet some public TCRs appeared in many donors. Among the CMV-associated chains, a few were confirmed in vitro as specific for CMV antigens.

TCRdb keeps only in-frame clones here, not all; method: immunoSEQ multiplex PCR. The sample records some 240,000 clones, approximately 84% being singletons. The chain couples TRBV2 to TRBJ2-3; D is perhaps TRBD2 (5 bases). The specimen sequenced was PBMCs. The TCR was taken from a woman aged 30 to 39 in good health and CMV-seropositive. CDR3 amino acids: CASSGMAFSDTQYF. The CDR3 DNA is TGTGCCAGCAGCGGGATGGCTTTTTCGGATACGCAGTATTTT.